This T cell receptor (beta chain) was identified during a study of shared clonotypes between healthy human individuals. About the research overall: In total, the donors were two women and a few men aged 18 to 49. Whole-study results and caveats: All-four-donor shared clonotypes had higher generation probabilities than non-shared clonotypes did.

CDR3 length equals 17 residues. CDR1 is MDHEN and CDR2 is SYDVKM in the germline V gene. Trimming at V came to 3 bases and at J to 7 bases, leaving 11 bases not matched to a gene. In regard to this clone: Its antigen is still unknown.

TCRdb keeps only in-frame clones here, not all; method: immunoSEQ multiplex PCR. The sample holds 850,000 to 1,100,000 clones, about 72% seen once. HIV-negative, healthy adults without recent acute infections or vaccinations were the donors. CD4+ cells yielded CD45RA+ naive and CD45RA-negative memory subsets. This TCR derives from a man in his late teens or twenties in good health. Some clones in this sample may be carry-over from other donors' samples. The sequenced sample consisted of memory CD4+ T cells from PBMCs. Subset described: CD45RA-negative fraction. This chain joins TRBV28 and TRBJ2-3; 12 bases map to TRBD1. In DNA, the CDR3 is TGTGCCAGCAGTTTCTTTGGTCGGGACAGGGGGCGTAATACGCAGTATTTT. Amino acids: CASSFFGRDRGRNTQYF.